This record concerns one TCR beta chain sequence. The missing CDR3 end, 3 residues past where the read stops, is filled in from the germline J gene. The data are from a study of T cells in women clearing cervical HPV infection. The protocol was immunoSEQ multiplex PCR, while the TCRdb copy is restricted to in-frame clones and leaves out a portion. The sample spans fewer than 25,000 clones; the ten largest clones claim 4% to 6%. Per germline, CDR1 SEHNR and CDR2 FQNEAQ (reference sequence). This CDR3 comprises 15 residues. The sequencing input was blood buffy coat. The receptor's source is a woman aged 18-69 years with a cervical HPV16 infection that either progressed to CIN3+ or cleared (not recorded which). This chain links TRBV7-9 with TRBJ1-2; 7 bases map to TRBD1. The sequenced part of the CDR3 DNA is TGTGCCAGCAGCTTAACAGACCGGGACAGATACGAC. This translates into CASSLTDRDRYD. The whole CDR3 region reads CASSLTDRDRYDYTF.